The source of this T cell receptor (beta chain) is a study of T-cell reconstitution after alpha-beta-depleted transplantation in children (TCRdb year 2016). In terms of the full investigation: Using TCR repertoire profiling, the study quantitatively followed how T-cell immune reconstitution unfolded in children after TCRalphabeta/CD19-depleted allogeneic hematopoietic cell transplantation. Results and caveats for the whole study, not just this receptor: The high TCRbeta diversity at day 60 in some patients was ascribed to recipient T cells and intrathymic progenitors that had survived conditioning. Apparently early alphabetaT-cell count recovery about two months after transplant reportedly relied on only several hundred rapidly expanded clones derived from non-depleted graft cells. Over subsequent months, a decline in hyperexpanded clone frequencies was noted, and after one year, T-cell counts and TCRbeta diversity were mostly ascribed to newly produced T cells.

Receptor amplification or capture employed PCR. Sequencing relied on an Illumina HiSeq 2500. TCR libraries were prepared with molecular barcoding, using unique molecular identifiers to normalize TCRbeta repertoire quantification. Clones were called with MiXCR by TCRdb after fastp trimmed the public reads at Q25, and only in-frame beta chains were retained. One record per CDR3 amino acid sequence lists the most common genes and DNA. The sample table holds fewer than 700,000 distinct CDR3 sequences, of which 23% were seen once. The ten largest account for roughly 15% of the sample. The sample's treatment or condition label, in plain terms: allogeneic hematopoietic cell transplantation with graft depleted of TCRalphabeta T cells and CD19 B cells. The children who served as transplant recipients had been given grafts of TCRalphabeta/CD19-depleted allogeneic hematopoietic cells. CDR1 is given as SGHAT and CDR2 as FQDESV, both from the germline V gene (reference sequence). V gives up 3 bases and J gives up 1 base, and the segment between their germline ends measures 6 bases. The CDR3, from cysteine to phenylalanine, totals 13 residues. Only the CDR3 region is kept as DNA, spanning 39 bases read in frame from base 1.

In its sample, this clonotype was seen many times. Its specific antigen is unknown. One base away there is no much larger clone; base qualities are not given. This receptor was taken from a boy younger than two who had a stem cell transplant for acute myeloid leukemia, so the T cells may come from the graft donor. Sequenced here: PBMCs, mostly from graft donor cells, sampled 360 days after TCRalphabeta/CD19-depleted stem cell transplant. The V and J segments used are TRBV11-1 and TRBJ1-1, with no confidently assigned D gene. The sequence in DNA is TGTGCCAGCAGCTTGGACCCGAACACTGAAGCTTTCTTT. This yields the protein CASSLDPNTEAFF.